The TCR beta chain under discussion was sequenced for a study of T cell repertoires in cytomegalovirus infection. As for the study in general: Public TCR beta signatures provided an indication of both CMV infection and a matching HLA type.

As concerns this clonotype: The antigen is not known.

TCRdb independently ran MiXCR on the reads; one entry per CDR3 protein. This sample has under 850,000 distinct CDR3 sequences; about 30% occur once, and the top ten carry roughly 18%. The source is a human donor in good health (CMV status not recorded). Some clones in this sample may be carry-over from other donors' samples. The starting material was cultured PBMCs, obtained from culture after CMV antigen stimulation.

CDR3 amino acids: CASSQVWDQTGGNTEAFF. The CDR3 DNA follows: TGTGCCAGCAGCCAAGTGTGGGACCAGACAGGGGGGAACACTGAAGCTTTCTTT. The chain employs TRBV3-1 and TRBJ1-1; TRBD1 aligns across 9 bases. V gave up 1 base and J gave up 1 base; unmatched junction bases: 10. Germline loops: CDR1 LGHDT, CDR2 YNNKEL (reference sequence). This CDR3 comprises 18 residues.